The source of this TCR beta chain is a study of blood T cell repertoires in COVID-19. This CDR3 region has 10 residues. The germline CDR1 and CDR2 sequences are GTSNPN and SVGIG (reference sequence). Trimming took off 5 bases at V and 7 bases at J, with 9 bases between the two ends. Method: immunoSEQ multiplex PCR; TCRdb's copy keeps in-frame clones and lacks some. The sample gives roughly 140,000 clones, 87% of which show up once; about 10% is in the top ten. Clinical history as reported by participants underpinned cohort assignment. The genes are TRBV30 and TRBJ2-7, with D tentatively TRBD1 (5 bases). The source of this sequence is a man aged 55 to 70 who had recovered from COVID-19. The specimen was PBMCs or T cells enriched from blood (not recorded which). CDR3 nucleotide sequence: TGTGCCTGGGGACAATTTGAGCAGTACTTC. Its translation: CAWGQFEQYF.